This TCR beta chain is from a study of cytomegalovirus exposure and HLA in healthy donors. Across the whole study: Most genotyped donors, 65% to 90% of 300 to 400, had Caucasian-associated genetic ancestry.

Notes on this clone: The antigen is not known.

Primers for the PCR totalled 60 Vbeta and 13 Jbeta. TCRdb's table, derived via immunoSEQ multiplex PCR, lists solely in-frame clones and lacks some. The table includes about 130,000 clones, around 82% detected once. Study-wide findings and caveats: Later on, analysis showed that most CMV-associated TCR beta chains appeared to be HLA-restricted. Most sequenced TCRs were rare (though some public TCRs occurred in many donors). The authors listed 164 TCR beta chains as cytomegalovirus-associated.

This sequence was found in a man aged 40-55 years in good health and CMV-seronegative. The sequencing input was PBMCs.

CDR3 sequence reads: CASSLEDNTQYF. CDR3 nucleotide sequence: TGCGCCAGCAGCTTGGAGGACAATACGCAGTATTTT. The V gene is TRBV5-1, the J gene TRBJ2-3; D possibly corresponds to TRBD1 (5 bases). This CDR3 region has 12 residues. Germline CDR1 and CDR2: SGHRS and YFSETQ. The V gene lost 0 bases and the J gene lost 7 bases, with 6 bases spanning the gap.